What follows is one TCR beta chain and its context. What it binds is unknown. CDR1 is SGDLS and CDR2 is YYNGEE in the germline V gene. The CDR3 spans 14 residues. From its re-call of the 5' RACE reads, TCRdb lists each CDR3 protein once, without DNA. Its table lists roughly 420,000 distinct CDR3 sequences. These data belong to a study of T cells expressing NK-cell markers. Whole-study context: Within the sequenced cohort of eight donors, seven exhibited HCMV seropositivity and one was seronegative. Findings and caveats of the study: For about six donors, the dominant NKG2C+ clonotypes made up about 1.0-8% of their CD8+ T cells.

The receptor's source is a woman aged 18 to 75 in good health. Sequenced material: blood T cells: a sorted CD56 or NKG2C T cell subset, CD4+ or CD8+ T cells, or bulk PBMC T cells (not recorded which). The chain has TRBV9 and TRBJ2-5. The CDR3 reads CASSGGGYQETQYF.